This record concerns one T cell receptor beta chain sequence. Its antigen remains undetermined. No much larger clone exists at a distance of one base, and base qualities are not known. The sample's treatment or condition label, decoded: roughly 10-day PBMC culture with coronavirus spike peptide pools or control peptides (ViraFEST assay). To expand antigen-specific T cells with peptide pools and then pick out the expanded clonotypes through TCR sequencing, the study relied on the ViraFEST assay. Positive SARS-CoV-2 PCR tests in the convalescent patients dated from March to December 2020, before Alpha, Beta and Delta variants emerged in the United States. Each well held two million PBMCs cultured with approximately 9.1 ug/ml peptide pools in IMDM containing about 5% human AB serum and roughly 9.3 IU/ml IL-2. Half of the culture medium was replaced with fresh IL-2-containing medium on days 3 and 7. Once the cells had been in culture for about 10 days, the EasySep CD4+ T cell isolation kit was used to isolate CD4+ T cells by negative selection. Ficoll-Paque Plus gradient centrifugation was used to isolate PBMCs from whole blood, and the isolated PBMCs were then either used fresh or cryopreserved at -140C. Culture conditions were generally each tested in triplicate wells.

Reading from cysteine to phenylalanine, the CDR3 counts 14 amino acids. This entry keeps only the CDR3 DNA: 42 bases, framed from base 1. V and J are truncated by 3 bases and 1 base respectively, leaving an intervening sequence of 9 bases. For CDR1 and CDR2, the germline V gene lists SGHTA and FQGNSA. This entry comes from a study of vaccination and CD4 T cells after COVID-19 (dated by TCRdb to about 2022). Turning to the overall study: Convalescent patients had a positive SARS-CoV-2 result on nasal swab PCR, and of these patients, several had mild disease and one had severe disease. Six males and four females were included in the convalescent cohort, with two Hispanic individuals, seven Caucasians, two Asians and one multiracial person represented. Two doses of either the Pfizer-BioNTech BNT162b2 vaccine (n=8) or the Moderna mRNA-1273 vaccine (n=2) were administered to participants. Post-COVID blood samples were collected from convalescent patients a median of around 96 days after diagnosis, with a range of about 30 to 161 days. Post-vaccine blood samples were obtained a median of approximately 74 days after the second vaccine dose, with a range of about 12 to 241 days. Culture stimuli were overlapping spike peptide pools from SARS-CoV-2 and from the common cold coronaviruses HCoV-NL63, HCoV-OC43 and HCoV-229E. Control cultures received a CEFX viral epitope pool as the positive control, an HIV-1 Nef peptide pool as the negative control, or no peptide. The spike-specific CD4+ TCR repertoire was compared before and after mRNA vaccination in over nine COVID-19 convalescent patients and a few infection-naive healthy vaccine recipients.

Results the study describes overall, beyond this receptor: Among convalescent patients, a median about 90% of the SARS-CoV-2-reactive clones seen after vaccination appeared only after vaccination, which suggests priming specific to the vaccine. The number of convalescent patients in the study was relatively small, and the study did not examine early timepoints following natural infection. The median count of SARS-CoV-2-reactive clonotypes went up from 20 to 25 after infection to more than 30 after vaccination, although the change was not significant. Of the vaccine-specific clones in convalescent patients, 304 of 307, or nearly all, reacted only to SARS-CoV-2 spike and did not cross-react with common cold coronaviruses.

Preparation of the library involved PCR. TCR sequencing of DNA from cultured CD4+ T cells used the Oncomine TCR Beta short-read assay at the Johns Hopkins FTIC core. The QIAamp micro DNA kit was used to extract genomic DNA from the cultured CD4+ T cells. Oncomine TCR Beta libraries made from cultured CD4+ T cells were pooled using unique dual indexes and sequenced on an Illumina iSeq 100. The study's own analysis went as follows. Non-productive sequences were filtered out, and CDR3s that did not start with C, did not end with F or W, or were shorter than 7 amino acids were discarded. The MANAFEST web application was used to identify antigen-specific clonotypes by comparing peptide-stimulated wells against reference wells and other culture wells. For a clone to be called positive, the clone needed an FDR below 0.05, an odds ratio above 5, and a productive frequency above 0.1% in at least two of three replicate wells. A clonotype was classed as cross-reactive if the clonotype showed significant expansion both in SARS-CoV-2 spike wells and in at least one common cold coronavirus spike condition. Using R version 3.6.1, CDR3 homology was evaluated through Levenshtein distances (stringdist) along with unrooted phylogenetic trees (ape). The raw public reads went through TCRdb reprocessing: fastp at Q25, MiXCR clone calling, in-frame beta chains kept. Rows with a matching CDR3 protein are joined into one entry that keeps the most common DNA and genes. Here the V and J calls rest on TCRdb's processing, not on the authors' analysis. Present in this sample are fewer than 20,000 distinct CDR3 sequences, approximately 50% of which were seen just once. In total, the top ten clones hold 3.7% of the sample.

The receptor was isolated from a human donor who had recovered from COVID-19. The rearranged segments are TRBV7-2 and TRBJ2-5, with the D assignment possibly TRBD1 or TRBD2, given 6 matching bases for each. The starting material was CD4+ T cells from blood, cultured in vitro, obtained before SARS-CoV-2 vaccination. This receptor has the CDR3 CASSLRGVQETQYF. At the DNA level, the sequence is TGTGCCAGCAGCTTGAGGGGGGTCCAAGAGACCCAGTACTTC. The full variable domain, completed from the reference TRBV7-2 and TRBJ2-5 proteins outside the CDR3, reads GAGVSQSPSNKVTEKGKDVELRCDPISGHTALYWYRQSLGQGLEFLIYFQGNSAPDKSGLPSDRFSAERTGGSVSTLTIQRTQQEDSAVYLCASSLRGVQETQYFGPGTRLLVL.